A selection of T cell receptor beta chains follows, all from one sample in a study of control samples from healthy donors and cancer patients. Assay used: immunoSEQ multiplex PCR; TCRdb lists only in-frame clones, some missing. This table has around 110,000 clones, 85% to 90% appearing once. Sequencing used PBMCs. The receptors here all came from a woman between 50 and 59 years old with colorectal cancer. Each CDR3 is given with its conserved first and last residue. Fields, in order: D gene, V gene, clone size, J gene, CDR3 protein, CDR3 DNA. The D gene is left open where the match is weak. Clone size is given for some rows only: seen once, a few or many times, or a class if the clone is expanded.

d_call: .
v_call: TRBV4-1
clone_size: .
j_call: TRBJ2-1
cdr3_aa: CASSRDITPYNEQFF
cdr3_nt: TGCGCCAGCAGCCGGGACATCACGCCCTACAATGAGCAGTTCTTC

d_call: .
v_call: TRBV19
clone_size: once
j_call: TRBJ2-5
cdr3_aa: CASSELDSQETQYF
cdr3_nt: TGTGCCAGTAGTGAACTTGACTCGCAAGAGACCCAGTACTTC

d_call: .
v_call: TRBV24-1
clone_size: .
j_call: TRBJ2-5
cdr3_aa: CATPSGPGLIQETQYF
cdr3_nt: TGTGCCACCCCCTCAGGTCCGGGACTCATACAAGAGACCCAGTACTTC

d_call: .
v_call: TRBV27
clone_size: once
j_call: TRBJ1-5
cdr3_aa: CASARGPPYSNQPQHF
cdr3_nt: TGTGCCAGTGCTCGGGGTCCCCCGTATAGCAATCAGCCCCAGCATTTT

d_call: .
v_call: TRBV2
clone_size: .
j_call: TRBJ2-5
cdr3_aa: CASSETRGETQYF
cdr3_nt: TGTGCCAGCAGTGAAACCCGGGGCGAGACCCAGTACTTC

d_call: .
v_call: TRBV5-6
clone_size: .
j_call: TRBJ2-5
cdr3_aa: CASSFYPQETQYF
cdr3_nt: TGTGCCAGCAGCTTCTACCCCCAGGAGACCCAGTACTTC

d_call: .
v_call: TRBV19
clone_size: .
j_call: TRBJ1-5
cdr3_aa: CASSIRQVLQPQHF
cdr3_nt: TGTGCCAGTAGTATCCGGCAGGTCCTTCAGCCCCAGCATTTT

d_call: .
v_call: TRBV5-6
clone_size: once
j_call: TRBJ2-3
cdr3_aa: CASSNAETADTQYF
cdr3_nt: TGTGCCAGCAGCAACGCAGAAACTGCAGATACGCAGTATTTT

d_call: .
v_call: TRBV5-1
clone_size: .
j_call: TRBJ2-6
cdr3_aa: CASSSALGTHLSGANVLTF
cdr3_nt: TGCGCCAGCAGCAGCGCCCTGGGGACTCACCTATCTGGGGCCAACGTCCTGACTTTC

d_call: .
v_call: TRBV7-9
clone_size: .
j_call: TRBJ1-2
cdr3_aa: CASSLGQYYGYTF
cdr3_nt: TGTGCCAGCAGCCTTGGACAGTACTATGGCTACACCTTC

d_call: .
v_call: TRBV6-5
clone_size: .
j_call: TRBJ1-2
cdr3_aa: CASSYRGGLYGYTF
cdr3_nt: TGTGCCAGCAGTTACCGCGGGGGGTTGTATGGCTACACCTTC

d_call: .
v_call: TRBV27
clone_size: once
j_call: TRBJ2-7
cdr3_aa: CASSSWEDHEQYF
cdr3_nt: TGTGCCAGCAGTTCGTGGGAGGACCACGAGCAGTACTTC

d_call: TRBD1
v_call: TRBV6-5
clone_size: .
j_call: TRBJ1-2
cdr3_aa: CASSTTGDYGYTF
cdr3_nt: TGTGCCAGCAGTACGACAGGGGACTATGGCTACACCTTC

d_call: TRBD1
v_call: TRBV29-1
clone_size: .
j_call: TRBJ2-3
cdr3_aa: CSSDRGRPDTQYF
cdr3_nt: TGCAGCTCTGACAGGGGGCGCCCAGATACGCAGTATTTT

d_call: .
v_call: TRBV30
clone_size: .
j_call: TRBJ1-2
cdr3_aa: CAWSEGHSNYGYTF
cdr3_nt: TGTGCCTGGAGTGAGGGACACTCTAACTATGGCTACACCTTC

d_call: .
v_call: TRBV19
clone_size: .
j_call: TRBJ2-4
cdr3_aa: CASSTPGKGSGSMTKNIQYF
cdr3_nt: TGTGCCAGTAGTACTCCCGGCAAGGGATCGGGCTCAATGACCAAAAACATTCAGTACTTC

d_call: .
v_call: TRBV20-1
clone_size: .
j_call: TRBJ2-7
cdr3_aa: CSASQGVRSSYEQYF
cdr3_nt: TGCAGTGCTAGTCAAGGGGTCCGTAGCTCCTACGAGCAGTACTTC

d_call: TRBD1
v_call: TRBV7-2
clone_size: .
j_call: TRBJ1-4
cdr3_aa: CASSMRTGLDEKLFF
cdr3_nt: TGTGCCAGCAGCATGAGGACAGGGTTAGACGAAAAACTGTTTTTT

d_call: TRBD2
v_call: TRBV2
clone_size: .
j_call: TRBJ2-2
cdr3_aa: CASTRELGELFF
cdr3_nt: TGTGCCAGCACGCGGGAGCTCGGGGAGCTGTTTTTT

d_call: .
v_call: TRBV7-8
clone_size: once
j_call: TRBJ2-5
cdr3_aa: CASSPLRDDGETQYF
cdr3_nt: TGTGCCAGCAGCCCGCTCCGGGACGACGGGGAGACCCAGTACTTC

d_call: TRBD2
v_call: TRBV30
clone_size: .
j_call: TRBJ2-2
cdr3_aa: CAWSVVAGAWTGELFF
cdr3_nt: TGTGCCTGGAGTGTGGTAGCGGGGGCCTGGACCGGGGAGCTGTTTTTT

d_call: .
v_call: TRBV30
clone_size: .
j_call: TRBJ2-7
cdr3_aa: CAWNPKGPPTQYF
cdr3_nt: TGTGCCTGGAACCCGAAGGGACCGCCGACGCAGTACTTC

d_call: TRBD1
v_call: TRBV5-1
clone_size: .
j_call: TRBJ2-3
cdr3_aa: CASSYGTATSTDTQYF
cdr3_nt: TGCGCCAGCAGCTATGGGACAGCTACTAGCACAGATACGCAGTATTTT

d_call: TRBD1
v_call: TRBV6-5
clone_size: .
j_call: TRBJ1-6
cdr3_aa: CASSRQGDNSPLHF
cdr3_nt: TGTGCCAGCAGTCGACAGGGGGATAATTCACCCCTCCACTTT

d_call: .
v_call: TRBV5-1
clone_size: .
j_call: TRBJ2-7
cdr3_aa: CASSPTDSGGPYEQYF
cdr3_nt: TGCGCCAGCAGCCCTACCGACAGTGGTGGTCCCTACGAGCAGTACTTC

d_call: .
v_call: TRBV2
clone_size: once
j_call: TRBJ1-6
cdr3_aa: CASSIRGGPSSYNSPLHF
cdr3_nt: TGTGCCAGCAGTATCCGAGGGGGGCCGAGCTCCTATAATTCACCCCTCCACTTT

d_call: TRBD1
v_call: TRBV18
clone_size: .
j_call: TRBJ2-3
cdr3_aa: CASSPPRTGADTQYF
cdr3_nt: TGTGCCAGCTCACCACCGCGGACAGGCGCAGATACGCAGTATTTT

d_call: .
v_call: TRBV3-1/TRBV3-2
clone_size: .
j_call: TRBJ1-2
cdr3_aa: CASSQEGFGYTF
cdr3_nt: TGTGCCAGCAGCCAAGAAGGGTTCGGCTACACCTTC

d_call: TRBD2
v_call: TRBV5-1
clone_size: .
j_call: TRBJ2-7
cdr3_aa: CASSRGTSGGYEQYF
cdr3_nt: TGCGCCAGCAGCCGAGGGACTAGCGGGGGATACGAGCAGTACTTC

d_call: .
v_call: TRBV19
clone_size: .
j_call: TRBJ1-1
cdr3_aa: CASSPPKGNTEAFF
cdr3_nt: TGTGCCAGTTCACCCCCGAAAGGGAACACTGAAGCTTTCTTT

d_call: TRBD1
v_call: TRBV9
clone_size: .
j_call: TRBJ1-4
cdr3_aa: CASSATSGQGEKLFF
cdr3_nt: TGTGCCAGCAGCGCAACCTCGGGACAGGGCGAAAAACTGTTTTTT

d_call: .
v_call: TRBV28
clone_size: .
j_call: TRBJ1-5
cdr3_aa: CASRLGVVGQPQHF
cdr3_nt: TGTGCCAGCAGGTTGGGTGTTGTGGGTCAGCCCCAGCATTTT

d_call: .
v_call: TRBV6-5
clone_size: .
j_call: TRBJ1-2
cdr3_aa: CASSYSGKNGYTF
cdr3_nt: TGTGCCAGCAGTTACTCTGGGAAGAATGGCTACACCTTC